A selection of T cell receptor beta chains follows, all from one sample in a study of human T cells and chemical hapten exposure. Via MiXCR, TCRdb re-called the RACE reads, giving one row per CDR3 protein. Of approximately 400,000 distinct CDR3 sequences in the sample, nearly 5% were seen once. The specimen was whole blood, collected in connection with sensitization to the hapten diphenylcyclopropenone (DPC). The receptor set was obtained from a woman in her fifties or sixties with alopecia areata. Some clones in this sample may be carry-over from other donors' samples. Both conserved end residues are part of each CDR3. Fields, in order: J gene, clone size, D gene, V gene, CDR3 DNA, CDR3 protein. A D gene is named only where the DNA matches it firmly. Some rows mark clone size as missing; the rest say once, few, many or name a class of expanded clone.

>TRBJ2-1|few|TRBD2|TRBV5-1
TGCGCCAGCAGCTTGGATGGACTAGCGGGGGGGCTCGAGTTCTTC
CASSLDGLAGGLEFF
>TRBJ2-7|many|.|TRBV2
TGTGCCAGCAGTGGGGGGCCTGCCTACGAGCAGTACTTC
CASSGGPAYEQYF
>TRBJ2-7|few|.|TRBV5-1
TGCGCCAGCAGTATAGGGGGAAGCTCCTACGAGCAGTACTTC
CASSIGGSSYEQYF
>TRBJ2-6|many|TRBD1|TRBV6-1
TGTGCCAGCAGTCTCCGGGACAGGGTATTCTCTGGGGCCAACGTCCTGACTTTC
CASSLRDRVFSGANVLTF
>TRBJ2-1|.|.|TRBV20-1
TGCAGTGCGGGACTCAGGACACCATTGGGGTACAATGAGCAGTTCTTC
CSAGLRTPLGYNEQFF
>TRBJ1-4|many|.|TRBV3-1
TGTGCCAGCAGTCCCCGTGCGGCAGACCCGAATGAAAAACTGTTTTTT
CASSPRAADPNEKLFF
>TRBJ1-5|many|.|TRBV6-1
TGTGCCAGCAGTGATGGAGCCCTTGGGTATCAGCCCCAGCATTTT
CASSDGALGYQPQHF
>TRBJ2-7|many|TRBD1|TRBV7-9
TGTGCCAGCAGCGTCAACTCTGGACAGGGCGGACAGTACTTC
CASSVNSGQGGQYF
>TRBJ1-6|many|TRBD1|TRBV20-1
TGCAGTGCTAGAGGGACAGGGGAGAGGCAAACACCCCTCCACTTT
CSARGTGERQTPLHF
>TRBJ1-5|few|.|TRBV6-5
TGTGCCAGCAGTTACTCACCTGGGTTTCAGCCCCAGCATTTT
CASSYSPGFQPQHF
>TRBJ2-5|few|.|TRBV12-3/TRBV12-4
TGTGCCAGCAGTTTCACAGGTCAAGAGACCCAGTACTTC
CASSFTGQETQYF
>TRBJ1-1|many|.|TRBV5-1
TGCGCCAGCAGCCCCGAGGGGACCCAGGCTTTCTTT
CASSPEGTQAFF
>TRBJ2-1|many|.|TRBV5-5
TGTGCCAGCAGCCCTCTGGTGCAGAGCTACAATGAGCAGTTCTTC
CASSPLVQSYNEQFF
>TRBJ1-5|few|.|TRBV7-2
TGTGCCAGCAGCATTTCGATTGGCAATCAGCCCCAGCATTTT
CASSISIGNQPQHF
>TRBJ1-4|many|TRBD1|TRBV25-1
TGTGCCAGCAAGACAGGGGGAAATGAAAAACTGTTTTTT
CASKTGGNEKLFF
>TRBJ2-1|many|.|TRBV29-1
TGCAGCTTGGAGGGACAGATAAACTACAATGAGCAGTTCTTC
CSLEGQINYNEQFF
>TRBJ2-1|few|.|TRBV15
TGTGCCACCAGCGTAGCGGCCCCTGGGAATGAGCAGTTCTTC
CATSVAAPGNEQFF